The rows below give T cell receptor beta chains drawn from one sample of a study of T cells after posttransplantation cyclophosphamide. Method: immunoSEQ multiplex PCR; TCRdb's copy keeps in-frame clones and lacks some. The table shows about 47,000 clones, with 92% occurring only once. The sample consisted of PBMCs. Source of these receptors: a woman aged 50 to 65 in good health and a related stem cell transplant donor. Both conserved end residues are part of each CDR3. The D gene is left open where the match is weak. Clone size is shown for a subset of rows, as once, few, many or a class of expanded clone.

J gene: TRBJ2-1; V gene: TRBV5-1; CDR3 length: 17; clone size: -; D gene: TRBD2; CDR3 DNA: TGCGCCAGCAGCTTGGAACCTAGCGCCAACGGGGGGGATGAGCAGTTCTTC; CDR3 protein: CASSLEPSANGGDEQFF
J gene: TRBJ2-4; V gene: TRBV5-6; CDR3 length: 14; clone size: -; D gene: -; CDR3 DNA: TGTGCCAGCAGTCCCACTGGGGCAAAAAACATTCAGTACTTC; CDR3 protein: CASSPTGAKNIQYF
J gene: TRBJ1-1; V gene: TRBV9; CDR3 length: 14; clone size: -; D gene: TRBD1; CDR3 DNA: TGTGCCAGCAGCACTTGGACAGGGGACACTGAAGCTTTCTTT; CDR3 protein: CASSTWTGDTEAFF
J gene: TRBJ1-5; V gene: TRBV27; CDR3 length: 15; clone size: -; D gene: TRBD1; CDR3 DNA: TGTGCCAGCAGTTTAAGGGACAGGGCCAATCAGCCCCAGCATTTT; CDR3 protein: CASSLRDRANQPQHF
J gene: TRBJ2-1; V gene: TRBV23-1; CDR3 length: 14; clone size: once; D gene: -; CDR3 DNA: TGCGCCAGCAGTCAATCCCGGGAGTACAATGAGCAGTTCTTC; CDR3 protein: CASSQSREYNEQFF
J gene: TRBJ1-5; V gene: TRBV19; CDR3 length: 15; clone size: -; D gene: -; CDR3 DNA: TGTGCCAGTAGAAGTGAACAGGGACACAGTCAGCCCCAGCATTTT; CDR3 protein: CASRSEQGHSQPQHF
J gene: TRBJ2-7; V gene: TRBV5-1; CDR3 length: 14; clone size: once; D gene: -; CDR3 DNA: TGCGCCAGCAGCTTGGATCCCGGTACCTACGAGCAGTACTTC; CDR3 protein: CASSLDPGTYEQYF
J gene: TRBJ2-7; V gene: TRBV7-9; CDR3 length: 14; clone size: -; D gene: -; CDR3 DNA: TGTGCCAGCAGCTTAGTCGGGGAGACCTACGAGCAGTACTTC; CDR3 protein: CASSLVGETYEQYF
J gene: TRBJ2-3; V gene: TRBV5-1; CDR3 length: 17; clone size: -; D gene: -; CDR3 DNA: TGCGCCAGCAGCCAAGCATGGGACTCAACCCCCACAGATACGCAGTATTTT; CDR3 protein: CASSQAWDSTPTDTQYF
J gene: TRBJ2-2; V gene: TRBV19; CDR3 length: 14; clone size: -; D gene: -; CDR3 DNA: TGTGCCAGTAGTGTGGGACAGAACACCGGGGAGCTGTTTTTT; CDR3 protein: CASSVGQNTGELFF
J gene: TRBJ1-6; V gene: TRBV13; CDR3 length: 15; clone size: -; D gene: TRBD1; CDR3 DNA: TGTGCCAGCAGGGATCCGGGACAGTATGATTCACCCCTCCACTTT; CDR3 protein: CASRDPGQYDSPLHF
J gene: TRBJ2-5; V gene: TRBV14; CDR3 length: 15; clone size: -; D gene: TRBD2; CDR3 DNA: TGTGCCAGCAGCCAGGCGGGAGGGCCGAAAGAGACCCAGTACTTC; CDR3 protein: CASSQAGGPKETQYF
J gene: TRBJ1-1; V gene: TRBV5-1; CDR3 length: 15; clone size: -; D gene: -; CDR3 DNA: TGCGCCAGCAGCCTGGGGGTTGCAGGGGCGACTGAAGCTTTCTTT; CDR3 protein: CASSLGVAGATEAFF
J gene: TRBJ1-1; V gene: TRBV29-1; CDR3 length: 13; clone size: -; D gene: TRBD1; CDR3 DNA: TGCAGCGCGCTGGGGACAGGGGACACTGAAGCTTTCTTT; CDR3 protein: CSALGTGDTEAFF
J gene: TRBJ1-2; V gene: TRBV19; CDR3 length: 12; clone size: -; D gene: -; CDR3 DNA: TGTGCCAGTAGAACAGGGAACTATGGCTACACCTTC; CDR3 protein: CASRTGNYGYTF